These 15 T cell receptor beta chains originate from one sample sequenced in a study of T cell responses to AZD1222 COVID-19 vaccine. Repertoires were generated with immunoSEQ multiplex PCR, while TCRdb's copy carries only in-frame clones and drops some. Here the sample spans 120,000 to 150,000 clones, about nine tenths being singletons. The specimen comprised peripheral blood, sampled on day 0 of MenACWY control vaccination. The receptors were gathered from an adult in good health.

The chain recombines TRBV4-1 with TRBJ1-3, with no clear D. The V end lost 0 bases, the J end lost 0 bases, and 9 bases lay between the germline ends. The CDR3 sequence is 16 residues long. Per germline, CDR1 MGHRA and CDR2 YSYEKL. The CDR3 nucleotides read TGCGCCAGCAGCCAAGATCCCCTCTTCTCTGGAAACACCATATATTTT. It translates to CASSQDPLFSGNTIYF.

The V and J genes are TRBV7-9 and TRBJ2-3; 12 nucleotides align to TRBD2. The CDR3 spans 17 residues. The germline V gene has CDR1 SEHNR and CDR2 FQNEAQ (reference sequence). Unmatched junction bases numbered 10, after V lost 4 bases and J lost 5 bases. CDR3 nucleotides: TGTGCCAGCAGCTCCTCCCGACTAGCGGGAGTCGGAGATACGCAGTATTTT. Translated: CASSSSRLAGVGDTQYF.

The genes are TRBV10-1 and TRBJ2-7, with a tentative D call TRBD1 (5 bases). Trimming pared 3 bases from V and 2 bases from J, leaving 11 bases between. This CDR3 region has 14 residues. The germline gives CDR1 WNHNN, CDR2 SYGVQD (reference sequence). This CDR3 reads CASSDVGQTYEQYF. CDR3 DNA sequence: TGCGCCAGCAGTGATGTAGGACAAACCTACGAGCAGTACTTC.

V and J are TRBV5-1 and TRBJ2-1; TRBD1 matches 12 bases. The CDR3 length is 17 residues. CDR1 and CDR2 from the germline V gene are SGHRS and YFSETQ. With 4 bases clipped from V and 8 bases from J, the junction kept 13 bases outside the gene matches. In DNA, the CDR3 is TGCGCCAGCAGCCCGTTACCTCCGGGACAGGGGGCCGATGAGCAGTTCTTC. Its translation is CASSPLPPGQGADEQFF.

This clone has just one count. The rearrangement links TRBV28 to TRBJ1-4; D call uncertain. Trimming removed 1 base from V and 0 bases from J, with 9 bases in between. Germline V gene lookup returns CDR1 MDHEN and CDR2 SYDVKM. The CDR3 consists of 16 residues. The CDR3 DNA is TGTGCCAGCAGTTTATTAGGTAGCGCAACTAATGAAAAACTGTTTTTT. Its translation: CASSLLGSATNEKLFF.

CDR3 loop: CASSESIGASSTDTQYF. DNA of the CDR3: TGCGCCAGCAGTGAGTCAATCGGGGCTTCTAGCACAGATACGCAGTATTTT. The V call is TRBV10-1, the J call TRBJ2-3; the D call may be TRBD1 or TRBD2 (5 bases each). Germline assignment: CDR1 WNHNN and CDR2 SYGVQD (reference sequence). This CDR3 is built from 17 residues. V dropped 0 bases and J dropped 0 bases, with 13 bases sitting between them.

The J gene is TRBJ2-2, the V gene TRBV7-6; 14 bases map to TRBD2. V lost 5 bases and J lost 6; bases outside the gene matches: 14. The CDR3 runs 19 residues. Germline V gives CDR1 SGHVS, CDR2 FNYEAQ. The CDR3 coding sequence is TGTGCCAGCAGCAAGATTCCGGGGACTAGCGGGAGCATCCCCGGGGAGCTGTTTTTT. Residues: CASSKIPGTSGSIPGELFF.

This chain uses TRBV9 with TRBJ1-5; D gene unclear. The CDR3 runs 13 residues. Deletions cut 2 bases from V and 6 bases from J, with 9 bases between. The germline gives CDR1 SGDLS, CDR2 YYNGEE. This CDR3 is CASSVWGFQPQHF. In DNA form, the CDR3 reads TGTGCCAGCAGCGTTTGGGGATTTCAGCCCCAGCATTTT.

Notes on this clone: The junction differs from germline at one of its ends, possibly a read error. The V and J genes are TRBV7-7 and TRBJ2-5, with D possibly TRBD2 on 6 matching bases. The CDR3 is 16 amino acids. Germline-derived CDR1 and CDR2 are SSHAT and FNYEAQ (reference sequence). This CDR3 is CASSLSGSTLAETQYF. In nucleotides, the CDR3 is TGTGCTAGCAGCTTATCCGGGAGTACTCTAGCAGAGACCCAGTACTTC.

The chain joins TRBV30 to TRBJ1-6; weak D call: TRBD1 (5 bases). The V and J ends lost 1 base and 8 bases respectively, with 12 bases between them. In germline, CDR1 is GTSNPN, CDR2 SVGIG (reference sequence). CDR3 length: 14 residues. Written as DNA, the CDR3 is TGTGCCTGGAGTGATGCAGGGAGGTATTCACCCCTCCACTTT. It codes for CAWSDAGRYSPLHF.

This chain uses TRBV6-1 with TRBJ1-2, with 8 bases fitting TRBD1. Germline V CDR1 and CDR2: MNHNS, SASEGT. The J segment lost 6 bases and the V segment lost 1 base, leaving 1 base of the junction unmatched. The CDR3 totals 13 residues. CDR3 region: CASSEVQGDGYTF. The CDR3 DNA reads as TGTGCCAGCAGTGAAGTACAGGGGGATGGCTACACCTTC.

The chain combines TRBV18 with TRBJ1-5; 7 positions agree with TRBD1. The V gene end was trimmed by 2 bases and the J gene end by 3 bases; junction bases not matched to a gene: 4. The CDR3 loop spans 15 amino acids. CDR1 is KGHSH, CDR2 LQKENI, per germline. CDR3 sequence (DNA): TGTGCCAGCTCACCAGTACAGGGGATCAATCAGCCCCAGCATTTT. Residues: CASSPVQGINQPQHF.

The rearrangement uses TRBV6-6 and TRBJ1-2; 8 bases align to TRBD1. This CDR3 has 18 residues. Per germline, CDR1 MNHNY and CDR2 SVGAGI (reference sequence). V trimming: 5 bases; J trimming: 4 bases; junction bases outside the gene matches: 18. The CDR3 loop is CASSPSDRGRAIGYGYTF. In nucleotides, the CDR3 is TGTGCCAGCAGTCCGTCCGACAGGGGACGCGCGATAGGCTATGGCTACACCTTC.

V gene TRBV3-1 (or the pseudogene TRBV3-2) combines with J gene TRBJ1-2; the D is unclear. In germline, CDR1 is LGHDT, CDR2 YNNKEL (reference sequence). CDR3 length equals 13 residues. V was pared by 1 base and J by 1 base, with 4 bases between. The CDR3 coding sequence is TGTGCCAGCAGCCAAGGTGGTAACTATGGCTACACCTTC. The encoded protein is CASSQGGNYGYTF.

The chain recombines TRBV27 with TRBJ2-7; 15 nucleotides agree with TRBD2. Germline CDR1 reads MNHEY; CDR2 reads SMNVEV (reference sequence). This CDR3 region has 18 residues. V gave up 6 bases and J gave up 2 bases; unmatched junction bases: 11. This chain's CDR3 is CASSPLRTSGRATYEQYF. In DNA form, the CDR3 reads TGTGCCAGCAGCCCTCTTCGGACTAGCGGGAGGGCCACCTACGAGCAGTACTTC.